This T cell receptor beta chain comes out of a study of T cell clonotyping in hematopoietic cell transplantation. Study observations and caveats: Pathologically expanded recipient clonotypes increased progressively from day 30 to day 180 as diversity fell.

A word on this clone: Its antigen is not identified.

Trimming at V came to 5 bases and at J to 3 bases, leaving 8 bases not matched to a gene. The germline gives CDR1 SGHAT, CDR2 FQNNGV. The CDR3 is 17 residues long. Time point defined: recipient sample about 28 days before transplant, after cytoreduction. Blood collection times were about day -28 and days 30, 100, 180 posttransplant. TCRdb keeps only in-frame clones here, not all; method: immunoSEQ multiplex PCR. In the table there are 16,000 or so clones, roughly 93% of which are singletons. The source of this sequence is a man aged 18 to 30 with biphenotypic leukemia. Some clones in this sample may be carry-over from other donors' samples. The sequences come from peripheral blood mononuclear cells, collected before stem cell transplant. The genes are TRBV11-2 and TRBJ2-3; 13 bases fit TRBD2. The CDR3 region is CASSQGLAGVGTDTQYF. The CDR3, as DNA: TGTGCCAGCAGCCAAGGACTAGCGGGGGTGGGAACAGATACGCAGTATTTT.